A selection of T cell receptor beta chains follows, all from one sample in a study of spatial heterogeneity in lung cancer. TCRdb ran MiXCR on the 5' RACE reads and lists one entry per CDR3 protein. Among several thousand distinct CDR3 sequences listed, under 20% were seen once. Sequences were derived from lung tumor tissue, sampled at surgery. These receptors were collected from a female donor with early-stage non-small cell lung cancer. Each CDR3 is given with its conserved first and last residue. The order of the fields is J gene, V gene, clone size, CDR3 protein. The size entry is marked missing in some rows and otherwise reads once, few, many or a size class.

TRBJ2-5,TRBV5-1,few,CASSLATGQRETQYF
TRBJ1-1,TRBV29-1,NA,CSGRQGSEAFF
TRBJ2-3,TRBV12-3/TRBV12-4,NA,CAGADRDTDTQYF
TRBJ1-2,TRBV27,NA,CASSFRAGAYGYTF
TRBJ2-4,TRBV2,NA,CASSVGRGDIQYF
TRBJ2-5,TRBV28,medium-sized,CASTRSVGGAETQYF
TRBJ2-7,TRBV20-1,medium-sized,CSASRTSGSYEQYF
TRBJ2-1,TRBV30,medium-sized,CAWSVAGWIGQFF
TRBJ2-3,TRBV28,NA,CASSILGKQYF
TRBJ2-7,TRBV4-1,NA,CASSLGQGAGEQYF
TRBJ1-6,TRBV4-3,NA,CASSQDRDSPLHF
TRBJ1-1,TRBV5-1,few,CASTETGTGRAFF
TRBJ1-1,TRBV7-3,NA,CASSLERGTEAFF
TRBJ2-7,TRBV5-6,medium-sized,CASSLRGYEQYF
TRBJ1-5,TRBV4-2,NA,CASSQDGQGRQPQHF
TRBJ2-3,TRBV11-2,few,CASSLTTRTDTQYF
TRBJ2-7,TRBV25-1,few,CASSEMGRTGYEQYF
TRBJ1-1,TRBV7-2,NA,CASSPRQGATEAFF
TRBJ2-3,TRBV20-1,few,CSAPPLAGLTDTQYF
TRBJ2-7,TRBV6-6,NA,CASTPLRGRGEQYF
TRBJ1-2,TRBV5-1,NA,CASSLGDTTYGYTF
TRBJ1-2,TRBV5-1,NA,CASSTRGGGYTF
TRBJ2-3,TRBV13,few,CASSLHTGGMTDTQYF
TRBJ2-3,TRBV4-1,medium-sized,CASSHGTGVGTDTQYF
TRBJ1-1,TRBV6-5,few,CASSLGGRGTEAFF
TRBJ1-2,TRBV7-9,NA,CASRATGANYGYTF
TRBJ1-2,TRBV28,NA,CASSQGNGYTF
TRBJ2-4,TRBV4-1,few,CASSQVASGNIQYF
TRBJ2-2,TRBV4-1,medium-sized,CASSQVFGAGELFF
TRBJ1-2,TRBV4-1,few,CASSHQRGRGYGYTF
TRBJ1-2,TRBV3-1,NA,CASSHRDRANYGYTF
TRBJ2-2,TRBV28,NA,CASGGLKTGELFF
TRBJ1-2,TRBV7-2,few,CASSLTGTNYGYTF